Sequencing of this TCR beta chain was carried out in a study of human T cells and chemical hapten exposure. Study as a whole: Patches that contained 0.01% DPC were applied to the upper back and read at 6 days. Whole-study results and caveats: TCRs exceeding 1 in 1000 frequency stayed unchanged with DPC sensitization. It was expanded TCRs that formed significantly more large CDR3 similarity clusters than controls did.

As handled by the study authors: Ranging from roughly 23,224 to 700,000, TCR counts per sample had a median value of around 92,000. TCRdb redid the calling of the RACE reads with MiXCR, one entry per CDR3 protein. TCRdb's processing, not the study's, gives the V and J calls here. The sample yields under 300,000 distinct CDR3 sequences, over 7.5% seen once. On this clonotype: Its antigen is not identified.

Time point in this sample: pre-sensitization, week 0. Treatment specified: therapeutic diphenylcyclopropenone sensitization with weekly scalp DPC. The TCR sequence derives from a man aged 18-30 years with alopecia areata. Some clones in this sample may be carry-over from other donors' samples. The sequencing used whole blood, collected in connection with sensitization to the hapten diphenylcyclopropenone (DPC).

Here the CDR3 reads CASSAHRDRVNQPQHF. The CDR3 bases are TGTGCCAGCAGCGCACACCGGGACAGGGTAAATCAGCCCCAGCATTTT. The chain joins TRBV7-8 to TRBJ1-5, with TRBD1 matching over 9 bases. The V and J ends lost 5 bases and 4 bases, in that order; junction bases with no gene match: 9. CDR3 length: 16 amino acids. Germline V lookup: CDR1 SGHVS, CDR2 FQNEAQ.